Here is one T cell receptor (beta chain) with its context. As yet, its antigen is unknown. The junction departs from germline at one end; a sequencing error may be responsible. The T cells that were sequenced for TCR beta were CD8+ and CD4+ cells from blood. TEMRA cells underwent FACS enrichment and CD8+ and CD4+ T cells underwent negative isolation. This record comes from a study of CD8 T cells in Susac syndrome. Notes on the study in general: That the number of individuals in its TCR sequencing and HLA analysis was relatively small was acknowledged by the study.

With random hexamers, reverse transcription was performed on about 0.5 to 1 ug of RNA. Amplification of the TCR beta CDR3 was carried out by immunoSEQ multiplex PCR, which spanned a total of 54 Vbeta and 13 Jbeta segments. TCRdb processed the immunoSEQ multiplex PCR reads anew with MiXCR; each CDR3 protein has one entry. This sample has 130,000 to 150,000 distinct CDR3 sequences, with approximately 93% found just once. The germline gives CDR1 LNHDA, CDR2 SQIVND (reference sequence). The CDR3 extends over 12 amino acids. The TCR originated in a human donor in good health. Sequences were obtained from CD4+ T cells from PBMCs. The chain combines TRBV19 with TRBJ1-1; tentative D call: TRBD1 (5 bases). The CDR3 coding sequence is TGTGCCAGTAGCGTGTCGGACACTGAGGCTTTCTTT. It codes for CASSVSDTEAFF.